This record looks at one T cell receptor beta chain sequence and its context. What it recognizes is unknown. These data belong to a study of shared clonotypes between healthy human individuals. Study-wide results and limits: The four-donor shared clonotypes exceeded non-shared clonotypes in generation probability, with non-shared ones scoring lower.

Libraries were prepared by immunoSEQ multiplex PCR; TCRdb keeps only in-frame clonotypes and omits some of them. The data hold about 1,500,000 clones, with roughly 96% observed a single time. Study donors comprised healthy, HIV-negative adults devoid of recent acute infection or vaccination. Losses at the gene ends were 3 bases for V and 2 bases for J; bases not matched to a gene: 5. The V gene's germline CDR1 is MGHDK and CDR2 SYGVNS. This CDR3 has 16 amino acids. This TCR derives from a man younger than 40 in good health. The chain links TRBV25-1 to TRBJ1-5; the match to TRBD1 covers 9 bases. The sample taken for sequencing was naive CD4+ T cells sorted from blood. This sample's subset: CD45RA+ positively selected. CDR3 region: CASSDNRGLGNQPQHF. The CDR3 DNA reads TGTGCCAGCAGTGACAACAGGGGGCTAGGCAATCAGCCCCAGCATTTT.